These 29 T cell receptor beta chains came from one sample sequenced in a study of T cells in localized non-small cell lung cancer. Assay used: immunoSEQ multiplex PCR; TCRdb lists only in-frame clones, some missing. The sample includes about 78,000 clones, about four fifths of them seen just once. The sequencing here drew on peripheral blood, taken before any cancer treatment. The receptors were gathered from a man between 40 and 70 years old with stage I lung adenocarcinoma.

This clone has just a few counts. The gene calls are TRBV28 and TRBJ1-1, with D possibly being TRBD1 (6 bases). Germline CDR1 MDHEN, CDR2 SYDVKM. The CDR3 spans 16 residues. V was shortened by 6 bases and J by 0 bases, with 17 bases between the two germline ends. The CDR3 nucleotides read TGTGCCAGCAGCCCCCAAAGGACAGTCATGAACACTGAAGCTTTCTTT. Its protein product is CASSPQRTVMNTEAFF.

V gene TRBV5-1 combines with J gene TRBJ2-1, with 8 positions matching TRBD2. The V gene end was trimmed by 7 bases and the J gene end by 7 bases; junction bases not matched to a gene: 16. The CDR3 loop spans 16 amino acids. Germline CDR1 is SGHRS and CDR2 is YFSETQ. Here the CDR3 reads CASGVGGSGSNNEQFF. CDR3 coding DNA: TGCGCCAGCGGGGTAGGGGGGAGCGGGAGCAATAATGAGCAGTTCTTC.

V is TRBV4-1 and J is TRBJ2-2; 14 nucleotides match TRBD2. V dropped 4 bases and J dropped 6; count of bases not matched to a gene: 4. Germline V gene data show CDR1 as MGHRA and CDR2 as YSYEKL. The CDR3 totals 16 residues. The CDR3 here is CASSPGLAGVSGELFF. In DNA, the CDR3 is TGCGCCAGCAGCCCGGGACTAGCGGGAGTGTCCGGGGAGCTGTTTTTT.

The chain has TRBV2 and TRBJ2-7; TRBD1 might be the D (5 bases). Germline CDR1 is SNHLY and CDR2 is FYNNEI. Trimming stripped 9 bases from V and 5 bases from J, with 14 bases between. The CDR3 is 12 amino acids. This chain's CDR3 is CASSFDSHEQYF. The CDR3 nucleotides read TGTGCCAGTAGTTTTGACAGCCACGAGCAGTACTTC.

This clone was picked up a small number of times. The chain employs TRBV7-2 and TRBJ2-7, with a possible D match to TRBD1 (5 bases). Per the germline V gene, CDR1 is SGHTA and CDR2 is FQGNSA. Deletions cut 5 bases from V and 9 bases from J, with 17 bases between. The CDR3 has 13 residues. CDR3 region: CASSPGPIRGQYF. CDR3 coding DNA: TGTGCCAGCAGCCCGGGCCCGATTAGGGGGCAGTACTTC.

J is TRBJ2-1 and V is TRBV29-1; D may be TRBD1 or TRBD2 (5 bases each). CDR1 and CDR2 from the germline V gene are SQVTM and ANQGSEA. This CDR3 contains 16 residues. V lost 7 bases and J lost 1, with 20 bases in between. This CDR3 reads CSGVSGGRYSYNEQFF. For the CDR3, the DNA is TGCAGCGGTGTTTCTGGGGGAAGGTATTCCTACAATGAGCAGTTCTTC.

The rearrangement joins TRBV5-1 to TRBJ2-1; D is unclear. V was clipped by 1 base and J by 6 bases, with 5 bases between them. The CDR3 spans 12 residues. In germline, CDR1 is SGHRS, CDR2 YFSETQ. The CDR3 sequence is CASSLLRNEQFF. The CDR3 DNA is TGCGCCAGCAGCTTGCTACGCAATGAGCAGTTCTTC. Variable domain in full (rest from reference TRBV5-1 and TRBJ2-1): KAGVTQTPRYLIKTRGQQVTLSCSPISGHRSVSWYQQTPGQGLQFLFEYFSETQRNKGNFPGRFSGRQFSNSRSEMNVSTLELGDSALYLCASSLLRNEQFFGPGTRLTVL.

CDR3 sequence (DNA): TGTGCCAGTAGTCCCACAGGGTCGGGGCAGCCCCAGCATTTT. It yields the protein CASSPTGSGQPQHF. The rearrangement uses TRBV19 and TRBJ1-5, with TRBD1 as a possible D gene (6 bases). CDR3 length: 14 amino acids. The germline gives CDR1 LNHDA, CDR2 SQIVND (reference sequence). Trimming removed 5 bases at V and 7 bases at J, with 15 bases between.

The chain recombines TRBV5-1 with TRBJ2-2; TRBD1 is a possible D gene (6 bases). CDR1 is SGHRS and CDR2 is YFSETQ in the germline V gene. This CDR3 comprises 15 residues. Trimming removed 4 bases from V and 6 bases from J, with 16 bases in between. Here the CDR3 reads CASSLQRGHPGELFF. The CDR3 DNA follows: TGCGCCAGCAGCCTCCAAAGGGGACATCCCGGGGAGCTGTTTTTT.

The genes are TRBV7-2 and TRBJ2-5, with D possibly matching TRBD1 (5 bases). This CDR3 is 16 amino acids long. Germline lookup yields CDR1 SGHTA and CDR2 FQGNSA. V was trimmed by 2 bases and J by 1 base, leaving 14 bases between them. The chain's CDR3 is CASSLRLTGLQETQYF. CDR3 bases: TGTGCCAGCAGCTTAAGGTTAACAGGTCTCCAAGAGACCCAGTACTTC.

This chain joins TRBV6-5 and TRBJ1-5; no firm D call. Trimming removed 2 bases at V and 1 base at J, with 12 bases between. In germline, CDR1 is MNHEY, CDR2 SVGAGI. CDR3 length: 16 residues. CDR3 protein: CASSYKFTPSNQPQHF. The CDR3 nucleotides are TGTGCCAGCAGTTACAAATTCACACCAAGCAATCAGCCCCAGCATTTT.

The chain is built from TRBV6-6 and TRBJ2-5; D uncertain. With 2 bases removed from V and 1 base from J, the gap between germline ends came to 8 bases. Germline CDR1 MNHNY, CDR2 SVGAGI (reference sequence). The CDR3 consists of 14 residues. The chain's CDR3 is CASSYGPSQETQYF. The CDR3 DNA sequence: TGTGCCAGCAGTTACGGGCCGAGCCAAGAGACCCAGTACTTC.

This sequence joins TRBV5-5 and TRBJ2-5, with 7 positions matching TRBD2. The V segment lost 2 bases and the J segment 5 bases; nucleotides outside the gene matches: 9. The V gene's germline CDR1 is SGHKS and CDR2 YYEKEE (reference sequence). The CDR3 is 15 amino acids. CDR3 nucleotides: TGTGCCAGCAGCTTACCTACTAGCGCCAGGGAGACCCAGTACTTC. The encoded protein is CASSLPTSARETQYF. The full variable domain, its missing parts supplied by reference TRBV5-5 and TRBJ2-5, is DAGVTQSPTHLIKTRGQQVTLRCSPISGHKSVSWYQQVLGQGPQFIFQYYEKEERGRGNFPDRFSARQFPNYSSELNVNALLLGDSALYLCASSLPTSARETQYFGPGTRLLVL.

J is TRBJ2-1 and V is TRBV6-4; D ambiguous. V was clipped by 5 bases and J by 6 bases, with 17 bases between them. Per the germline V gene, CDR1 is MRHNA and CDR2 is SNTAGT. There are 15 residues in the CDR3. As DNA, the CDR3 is TGTGCCAGCAGTCAGGAGTACGAAGGTGGCAATGAGCAGTTCTTC. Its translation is CASSQEYEGGNEQFF.

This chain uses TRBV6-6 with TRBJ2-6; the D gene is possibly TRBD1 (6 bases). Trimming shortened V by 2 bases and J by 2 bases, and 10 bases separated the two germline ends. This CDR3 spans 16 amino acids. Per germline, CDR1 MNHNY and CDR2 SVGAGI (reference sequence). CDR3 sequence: CASSYGRGAGANVLTF. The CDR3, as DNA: TGTGCCAGCAGTTACGGCAGGGGCGCTGGGGCCAACGTCCTGACTTTC.

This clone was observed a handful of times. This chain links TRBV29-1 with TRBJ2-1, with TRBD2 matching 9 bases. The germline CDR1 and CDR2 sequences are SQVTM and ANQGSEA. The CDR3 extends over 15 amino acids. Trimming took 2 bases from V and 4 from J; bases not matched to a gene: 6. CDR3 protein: CSVEFAGGRYNEQFF. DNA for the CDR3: TGCAGCGTTGAATTTGCGGGAGGGAGGTACAATGAGCAGTTCTTC.

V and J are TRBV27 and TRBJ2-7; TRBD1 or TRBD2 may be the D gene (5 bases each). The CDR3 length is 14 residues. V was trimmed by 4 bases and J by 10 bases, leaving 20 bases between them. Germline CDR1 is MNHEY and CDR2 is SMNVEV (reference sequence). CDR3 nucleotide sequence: TGTGCCAGCAGTTACTCGGCCACAGGACTCAGTCAGTACTTC. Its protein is CASSYSATGLSQYF.

CDR3 nucleotides: TGTGCCAGTAGTGGCGGAAGGGTCCCCGGGGAGCTGTTTTTT. Translated: CASSGGRVPGELFF. The V call is TRBV19, the J call TRBJ2-2; D unresolved. V lost 5 bases and J 6 bases, leaving 13 bases between the germline ends. The V gene's germline CDR1 is LNHDA and CDR2 SQIVND (reference sequence). The CDR3 length is 14 residues.

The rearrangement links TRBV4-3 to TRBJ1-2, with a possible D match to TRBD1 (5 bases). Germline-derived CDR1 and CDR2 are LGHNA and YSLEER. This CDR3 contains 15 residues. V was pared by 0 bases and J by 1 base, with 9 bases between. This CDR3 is CASSQDGGSNYGYTF. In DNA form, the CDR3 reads TGCGCCAGCAGCCAAGATGGGGGTAGTAACTATGGCTACACCTTC.

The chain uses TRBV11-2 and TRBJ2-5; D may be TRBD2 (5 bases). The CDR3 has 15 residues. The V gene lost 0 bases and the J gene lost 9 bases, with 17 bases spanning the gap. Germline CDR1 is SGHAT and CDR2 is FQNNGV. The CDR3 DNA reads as TGTGCCAGCAGCTTAGATCAGACCGGGGATCCGGCCCAGTACTTC. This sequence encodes CASSLDQTGDPAQYF.

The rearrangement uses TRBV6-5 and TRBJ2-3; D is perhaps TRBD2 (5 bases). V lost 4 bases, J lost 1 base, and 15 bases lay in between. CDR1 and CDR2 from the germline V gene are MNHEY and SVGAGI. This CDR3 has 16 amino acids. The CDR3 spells CASSFRAEPRTDTQYF. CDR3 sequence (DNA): TGTGCCAGCAGTTTTAGAGCGGAGCCTCGCACAGATACGCAGTATTTT.

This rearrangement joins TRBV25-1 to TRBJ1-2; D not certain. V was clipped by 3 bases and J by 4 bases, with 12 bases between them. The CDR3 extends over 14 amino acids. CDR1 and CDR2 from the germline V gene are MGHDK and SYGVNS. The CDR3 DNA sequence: TGTGCCAGCAGTGACTCGGGGTTCGGCTATGGCTACACCTTC. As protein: CASSDSGFGYGYTF.

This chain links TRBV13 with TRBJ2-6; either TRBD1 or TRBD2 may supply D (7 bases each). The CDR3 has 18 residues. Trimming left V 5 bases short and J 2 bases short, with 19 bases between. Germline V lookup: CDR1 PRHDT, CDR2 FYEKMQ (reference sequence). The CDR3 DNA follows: TGTGCCAGCAGCAAAAGACAGGGAGGGGTTCCTGGGGCCAACGTCCTGACTTTC. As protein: CASSKRQGGVPGANVLTF.

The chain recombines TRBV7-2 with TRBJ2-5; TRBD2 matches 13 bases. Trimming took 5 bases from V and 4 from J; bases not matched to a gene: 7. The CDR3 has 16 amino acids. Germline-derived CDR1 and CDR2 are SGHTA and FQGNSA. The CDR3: CASSPKTSGGTETQYF. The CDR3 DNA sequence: TGTGCCAGCAGCCCTAAGACTAGCGGGGGGACAGAGACCCAGTACTTC. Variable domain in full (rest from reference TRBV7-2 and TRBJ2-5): GAGVSQSPSNKVTEKGKDVELRCDPISGHTALYWYRQSLGQGLEFLIYFQGNSAPDKSGLPSDRFSAERTGGSVSTLTIQRTQQEDSAVYLCASSPKTSGGTETQYFGPGTRLLVL.

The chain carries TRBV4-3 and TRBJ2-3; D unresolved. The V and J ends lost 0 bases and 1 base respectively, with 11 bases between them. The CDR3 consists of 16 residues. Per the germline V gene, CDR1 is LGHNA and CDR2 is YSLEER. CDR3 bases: TGCGCCAGCAGCCAAGATCTCCACGGACGCACAGATACGCAGTATTTT. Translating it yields CASSQDLHGRTDTQYF.

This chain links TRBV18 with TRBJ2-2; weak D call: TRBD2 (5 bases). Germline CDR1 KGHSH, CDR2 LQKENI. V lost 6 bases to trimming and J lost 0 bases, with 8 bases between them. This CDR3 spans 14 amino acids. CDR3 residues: CASSRAANTGELFF. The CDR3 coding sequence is TGTGCCAGCTCGCGGGCCGCGAACACCGGGGAGCTGTTTTTT.

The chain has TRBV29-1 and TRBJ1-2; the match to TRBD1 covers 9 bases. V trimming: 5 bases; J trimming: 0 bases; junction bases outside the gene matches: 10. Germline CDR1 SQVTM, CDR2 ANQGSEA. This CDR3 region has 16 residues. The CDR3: CSVFGGQGGSNYGYTF. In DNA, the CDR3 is TGCAGCGTTTTCGGGGGACAGGGAGGGTCTAACTATGGCTACACCTTC.

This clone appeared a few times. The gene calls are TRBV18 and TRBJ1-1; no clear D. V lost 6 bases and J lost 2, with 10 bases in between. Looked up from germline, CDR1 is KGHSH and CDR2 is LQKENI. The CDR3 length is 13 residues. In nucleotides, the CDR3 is TGTGCCAGCTCCCCGGGTCAAAACACTGAAGCTTTCTTT. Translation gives CASSPGQNTEAFF.

The CDR3 DNA follows: TGTGCCAGCAGTTACGACGTGGGGTCCCACGAGCAGTACTTC. It encodes CASSYDVGSHEQYF. The chain combines TRBV6-5 with TRBJ2-7; D gene unclear. The CDR3 sequence is 14 residues long. The germline gives CDR1 MNHEY, CDR2 SVGAGI. The V and J ends lost 2 bases and 5 bases respectively, with 13 bases between them.